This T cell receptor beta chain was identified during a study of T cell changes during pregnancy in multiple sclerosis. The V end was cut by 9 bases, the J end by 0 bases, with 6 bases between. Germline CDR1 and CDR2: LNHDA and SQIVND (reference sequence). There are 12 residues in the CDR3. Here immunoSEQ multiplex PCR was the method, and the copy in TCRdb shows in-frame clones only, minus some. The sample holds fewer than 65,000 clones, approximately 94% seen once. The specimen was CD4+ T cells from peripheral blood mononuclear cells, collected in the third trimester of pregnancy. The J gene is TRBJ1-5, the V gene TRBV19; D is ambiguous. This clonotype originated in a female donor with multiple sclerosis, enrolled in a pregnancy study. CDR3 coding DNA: TGTGCCAGCAGAAATAGCAATCAGCCCCAGCATTTT. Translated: CASRNSNQPQHF.